Presented here are 5 T cell receptor beta chains from one specimen sequenced in a study of cytomegalovirus exposure and HLA in healthy donors. PCR used 60 Vbeta primers and 13 Jbeta primers. Clones were sequenced by immunoSEQ multiplex PCR, and TCRdb holds only the in-frame ones, with some missing. The table for this sample gives roughly 80,000 clones. The material sequenced was PBMCs. All receptors derive from a man aged 45-65 years in good health and CMV-seronegative.

The chain combines TRBV10-3 with TRBJ1-1, with 8 bases fitting TRBD1. This CDR3 has 14 residues. CDR1 and CDR2 (germline): ENHRY, SYGVKD. With V trimmed by 10 bases and J by 2 bases, 9 bases remained unmatched. The CDR3 sequence is CATRDRSANTEAFF. CDR3 DNA sequence: TGTGCCACCCGGGACAGGTCTGCCAACACTGAAGCTTTCTTT.

The rearrangement uses TRBV19 and TRBJ1-4; D is unclear. The CDR3 is made up of 16 amino acids. Between the trimmed V and J ends, which lost 2 bases and 2 bases, there was a span of 12 bases. Germline V gives CDR1 LNHDA, CDR2 SQIVND (reference sequence). The CDR3 bases are TGTGCCAGTAGTATACCGTGGCAGGTGACTAATGAAAAACTGTTTTTT. It yields the protein CASSIPWQVTNEKLFF.

V gene TRBV6-4 combines with J gene TRBJ2-3; D is unclear. The CDR3 contains 13 residues. Trimming pared 9 bases from V and 3 bases from J, leaving 13 bases between. Germline CDR1 reads MRHNA; CDR2 reads SNTAGT. CDR3 in amino acids: CARMMLLTDTQYF. The CDR3 nucleotides are TGTGCCAGGATGATGCTTCTAACAGATACGCAGTATTTT.

The rearrangement links TRBV5-1 to TRBJ2-7, with TRBD2 as a possible D gene (5 bases). The CDR3 totals 18 residues. From germline, CDR1 is SGHRS and CDR2 YFSETQ. V was trimmed by 0 bases and J by 0 bases, leaving 19 bases between them. CDR3 sequence: CASSLGRVAGSLSYEQYF. The CDR3 nucleotides read TGCGCCAGCAGCTTGGGTAGGGTGGCGGGTTCCCTCTCCTACGAGCAGTACTTC.

The gene calls are TRBV7-9 and TRBJ2-1; no definite D call. Trimming removed 1 base from V and 4 bases from J, with 5 bases in between. Germline CDR1 is SEHNR and CDR2 is FQNEAQ (reference sequence). The CDR3 has 13 amino acids. The DNA for the CDR3 is TGTGCCAGCAGCTTAGACATTTACAATGAGCAGTTCTTC. Amino acid sequence: CASSLDIYNEQFF.